The next 21 T cell receptor beta chains were all read from a single sample in a study of Graves' ophthalmopathy and Graves' hyperthyroidism. Scientists amplified the TCR beta CDR3 regions from RNA transcripts. Second-round multiplex PCR came after first-round RT-PCR with HTBI primers. TCRdb re-analysed the multiplex PCR reads in MiXCR, keeping a single row per CDR3 protein. The table records roughly 1.1 million distinct CDR3 sequences, about two fifths of them present only once. Input material: peripheral blood or thyroid tissue (not recorded which). The receptor source for this set is an adult man with Graves' hyperthyroidism.

The gene calls are TRBV7-9 and TRBJ2-2; 8 bases line up with TRBD1. V gave up 6 bases and J gave up 3 bases; unmatched junction bases: 6. The CDR3 is 15 amino acids. Per germline, CDR1 SEHNR and CDR2 FQNEAQ (reference sequence). CDR3 residues: CASRKQTGDTGELFF. The CDR3 coding sequence is TGTGCCAGCAGGAAACAGACAGGGGACACCGGGGAGCTGTTTTTT.

This clonotype was detected many times. The chain uses TRBV29-1 and TRBJ2-7; TRBD1 might be the D (6 bases). The CDR3 extends over 15 amino acids. V lost 1 base to trimming and J lost 5 bases, with 18 bases between them. Germline loops: CDR1 SQVTM, CDR2 ANQGSEA. This chain's CDR3 is CSVEVGAGTPNEQYF. DNA for the CDR3: TGCAGCGTTGAAGTGGGGGCAGGGACCCCTAACGAGCAGTACTTC.

This clonotype was recorded at least ten times. The chain combines TRBV20-1 with TRBJ2-2, with D hard to call. Trimming stripped 0 bases from V and 8 bases from J, with 16 bases between. The CDR3 runs to 15 residues. Germline V lookup: CDR1 DFQATT, CDR2 SNEGSKA (reference sequence). The CDR3 sequence: CSARDPVTPWGELFF. In nucleotides, the CDR3 is TGCAGTGCTAGAGATCCAGTAACGCCGTGGGGGGAGCTGTTTTTT.

This clonotype was seen repeatedly, ten times or more. The chain recombines TRBV12-3 or TRBV12-4 with TRBJ2-2; 8 bases map to TRBD2. The J segment lost 4 bases and the V segment lost 7 bases, leaving 11 bases of the junction unmatched. The CDR3 has 16 residues. The CDR3 DNA is TGTGCCAGCACCTACCTAGCACTAGCGGTCACCGGGGAGCTGTTTTTT. Translating gives CASTYLALAVTGELFF.

This clonotype was detected ten times or more. J is TRBJ2-5 and V is TRBV5-5, with a possible D match to TRBD2 (6 bases). In germline, CDR1 is SGHKS, CDR2 YYEKEE (reference sequence). V gave up 3 bases and J gave up 3 bases, with 9 bases separating them. There are 13 residues in the CDR3. The DNA for the CDR3 is TGTGCCAGCAGCTCGCGGGGAGAAGAGACCCAGTACTTC. Its translation is CASSSRGEETQYF.

The V and J genes are TRBV15 and TRBJ1-2, with D uncertain. V was trimmed by 0 bases and J by 5 bases, leaving 13 bases between them. This CDR3 comprises 15 residues. Per germline, CDR1 LNHNV and CDR2 YYDKDF (reference sequence). The chain's CDR3 is CATSRDGPNLYGYTF. The DNA for the CDR3 is TGTGCCACCAGCAGAGATGGGCCAAACCTGTATGGCTACACCTTC. Full variable domain (remainder filled in from reference TRBV15 and TRBJ1-2): DAMVIQNPRYQVTQFGKPVTLSCSQTLNHNVMYWYQQKSSQAPKLLFHYYDKDFNNEADTPDNFQSRRPNTSFCFLDIRSPGLGDTAMYLCATSRDGPNLYGYTFGSGTRLTVV.

V gene TRBV29-1 combines with J gene TRBJ1-2; tentative D call: TRBD1 (6 bases). The CDR3 runs 14 residues. Germline CDR1 SQVTM, CDR2 ANQGSEA. Between the trimmed V and J ends, which lost 4 bases and 5 bases, there was a span of 17 bases. CDR3 region: CSVVVQGKGYGYTF. CDR3 bases: TGCAGCGTTGTGGTCCAGGGGAAAGGGTATGGCTACACCTTC.

Many counts were recorded for this clonotype. The J gene is TRBJ1-2, the V gene TRBV11-2; 8 nucleotides agree with TRBD1. The length of the CDR3 is 11 residues. V lost 7 bases, J lost 13 bases, and 8 bases stayed unmatched. Germline assignment: CDR1 SGHAT and CDR2 FQNNGV. CDR3 nucleotide sequence: TGTGCCAGCACCATGACAGGGGTCGCCACCTTC. As protein: CASTMTGVATF. Looking up the rest from reference TRBV11-2 and TRBJ1-2 gives the full variable domain: EAGVAQSPRYKIIEKRQSVAFWCNPISGHATLYWYQQILGQGPKLLIQFQNNGVVDDSQLPKDRFSAERLKGVDSTLKIQPAKLEDSAVYLCASTMTGVATFGSGTRLTVV.

This clonotype was seen a few times. This rearrangement joins TRBV5-1 to TRBJ1-5; TRBD1 might be the D (6 bases). The CDR3 has 15 amino acids. The V gene's germline CDR1 is SGHRS and CDR2 YFSETQ. V was pared by 4 bases and J by 3 bases, with 14 bases between. The CDR3 coding sequence is TGCGCCAGCAGCCTAAGGGGACAAATCAATCAGCCCCAGCATTTT. Amino acid sequence: CASSLRGQINQPQHF.

A note on this clonotype: A junction end diverges from the germline sequence, so it may reflect a read error. The V gene is TRBV7-9, the J gene TRBJ2-7; D remains unclear. CDR1 and CDR2 from the germline V gene are SEHNR and FQNEAQ (reference sequence). The CDR3 loop spans 15 amino acids. The CDR3 loop reads CASSPSVSSSYEQYF. In DNA, the CDR3 is TGCGCCAGCAGCCCCTCGGTCTCCAGCTCCTACGAGCAGTACTTC.

This chain connects TRBV5-1 to TRBJ2-5; D possibly corresponds to TRBD2 (6 bases). The V and J ends lost 0 bases and 4 bases respectively, with 13 bases between them. CDR1 is SGHRS and CDR2 is YFSETQ in the germline V gene. The CDR3 length is 15 residues. The CDR3 region has the DNA TGCGCCAGCAGCTTGGGAAGGGCGGAGGGAGAGACCCAGTACTTC. Translated: CASSLGRAEGETQYF. Complete variable domain (other parts from reference TRBV5-1 and TRBJ2-5): KAGVTQTPRYLIKTRGQQVTLSCSPISGHRSVSWYQQTPGQGLQFLFEYFSETQRNKGNFPGRFSGRQFSNSRSEMNVSTLELGDSALYLCASSLGRAEGETQYFGPGTRLLVL.

V is TRBV4-1 and J is TRBJ2-7; D tentatively fits TRBD1 or TRBD2 (5 bases each). Trimming cost V 0 bases and J 2 bases, with 14 bases left between them. CDR3 length equals 16 residues. From germline, CDR1 is MGHRA and CDR2 YSYEKL. CDR3 bases: TGCGCCAGCAGCCAAGAAGGCCGGGACGGGACCTACGAGCAGTACTTC. This codes for CASSQEGRDGTYEQYF.

About this clonotype: Relative to the germline gene, one junction end is altered; a read error may explain this. The rearrangement links TRBV7-8 to TRBJ2-5, with D maybe TRBD1 (6 bases). CDR3 size: 11 residues. Germline CDR1 SGHVS, CDR2 FQNEAQ. CDR3 region: CASSLGATVGF. The CDR3 coding sequence is TGTGCCAGCAGCTTGGGGGCCACGGTGGGCTTC.

The table lists this clonotype with a few counts. The chain joins TRBV14 to TRBJ2-5, with D possibly being TRBD2 (5 bases). The length of the CDR3 is 14 residues. CDR1 SGHDN and CDR2 FVKESK come from the germline V gene. Trimming removed 5 bases from V and 4 bases from J, with 14 bases in between. CDR3 DNA: TGTGCCAGCAGCGCCGCGCGTCGGGGAGAGACCCAGTACTTC. The encoded protein is CASSAARRGETQYF.

V is TRBV20-1 and J is TRBJ2-7, with TRBD1 matching 9 bases. The CDR3 length is 14 residues. Trimming took 6 bases from V and 7 from J; bases not matched to a gene: 13. Germline loops: CDR1 DFQATT, CDR2 SNEGSKA (reference sequence). The CDR3 sequence is CSARRGGDREEQYF. The CDR3 nucleotides read TGCAGTGCCAGACGGGGCGGGGACAGGGAAGAGCAGTACTTC.

This clonotype showed up many times. This chain uses TRBV24-1 with TRBJ1-5; possibly TRBD1 for D (6 bases). Trimming shortened V by 4 bases and J by 5 bases, and 14 bases separated the two germline ends. Germline-derived CDR1 and CDR2 are KGHDR and SFDVKD. This CDR3 region has 15 residues. The DNA for the CDR3 is TGTGCCACCAGTGACACTGACAGGTTGTATCAGCCCCAGCATTTT. It translates to CATSDTDRLYQPQHF.

This chain uses TRBV2 with TRBJ1-4; a possible D gene is TRBD1 (6 bases). V lost 6 bases to trimming and J lost 4 bases, with 12 bases between them. The CDR3 has 14 amino acids. Germline V gene sequence: CDR1 SNHLY, CDR2 FYNNEI. The CDR3 region is CASRADSNNEKLFF. In DNA form, the CDR3 reads TGTGCCAGCAGGGCGGACAGCAATAATGAAAAACTGTTTTTT. Supplemented by reference TRBV2 and TRBJ1-4, the full variable domain reads EPEVTQTPSHQVTQMGQEVILRCVPISNHLYFYWYRQILGQKVEFLVSFYNNEISEKSEIFDDQFSVERPDGSNFTLKIRSTKLEDSAMYFCASRADSNNEKLFFGSGTQLSVL.

The rearrangement joins TRBV20-1 to TRBJ2-7; 10 bases align to TRBD1. This CDR3 contains 13 residues. The germline V gene encodes CDR1 DFQATT and CDR2 SNEGSKA (reference sequence). After removal of 2 bases from V and 4 bases from J, the junction contained 2 bases not matched to a gene. CDR3 nucleotides: TGCAGTGCTAGACGGACAGGGGGATACGAGCAGTACTTC. Translating it yields CSARRTGGYEQYF.

This clonotype was picked up many times. The CDR3 nucleotides are TGCAGTGCTGCCCCCGGGAAGGGCCCCTACGAGCAGTACTTC. The encoded protein is CSAAPGKGPYEQYF. This chain links TRBV20-1 with TRBJ2-7; the D gene is possibly TRBD2 (5 bases). Trimming cost V 5 bases and J 2 bases, with 16 bases left between them. The CDR3 contains 14 residues. Looked up from germline, CDR1 is DFQATT and CDR2 is SNEGSKA (reference sequence).

This clonotype was observed a single time. This likely comes from a read error, as the CDR3 has no conserved phenylalanine or tryptophan at its end. The CDR3 nucleotides read TGTGCCAGCAGCTACGACCGACAGGGATTTGAGACCCAGCATTTA. Its protein product is CASSYDRQGFETQHL. This chain connects TRBV7-2 to TRBJ1-5; 7 bases align to TRBD1. The length of the CDR3 is 15 residues. V shed 4 bases and J 11 bases; nucleotides not matched to a gene: 14. The germline CDR1 and CDR2 sequences are SGHTA and FQGNSA.

This clonotype was recorded many times. This rearrangement joins TRBV6-6 to TRBJ1-6; a possible D gene is TRBD1 (5 bases). V was pared by 6 bases and J by 5 bases, with 14 bases between. This CDR3 spans 15 amino acids. Per germline, CDR1 MNHNY and CDR2 SVGAGI (reference sequence). The CDR3 reads CASRLSQGNNSPLHF. In DNA form, the CDR3 reads TGTGCCAGCAGGCTCTCCCAGGGAAATAATTCACCCCTCCACTTT.